A selection of T cell receptor beta chains follows, all from one sample in a study of blood T cell repertoires in COVID-19. Only in-frame clones appear in the TCRdb table, and some are missing; sequencing was by immunoSEQ multiplex PCR. The sample has about 400,000 clones, 70% to 90% seen once. Material for sequencing was peripheral blood. These receptor sequences come from a man in his forties or fifties with acute or convalescent COVID-19. The CDR3 runs from the conserved cysteine through the conserved F or W. The D gene is left open where the match is weak. Size tells how often a clone was seen (once, few, many) or the class of an expanded clone, and some rows leave it out.

NA TRBD1 TRBJ1-5 TRBV6-6 CASRGRDRGFNQPQHF TGTGCCAGCAGGGGCCGGGACAGGGGATTCAATCAGCCCCAGCATTTT
once NA TRBJ1-3 TRBV7-8 CASSLSRGGGSGNTIYF TGTGCCAGCAGCCTTAGTCGGGGGGGCGGTAGTGGAAACACCATATATTTT
NA TRBD1 TRBJ2-5 TRBV27 CASSLSRDSHETQYF TGTGCCAGCAGTTTATCTCGGGACAGTCACGAGACCCAGTACTTC
NA NA TRBJ1-1 TRBV6-5 CASSINRDMNTEAFF TGTGCCAGCAGCATAAACAGGGATATGAACACTGAAGCTTTCTTT
NA TRBD2 TRBJ2-5 TRBV4-3 CASSQEWWTSGKETQYF TGCGCCAGCAGCCAAGAATGGTGGACTAGCGGGAAAGAGACCCAGTACTTC
NA NA TRBJ2-1 TRBV9 CASSVSGYNEQFF TGTGCCAGCAGCGTTAGCGGATACAATGAGCAGTTCTTC
NA NA TRBJ2-3 TRBV9 CASSVGSFTQYF TGTGCCAGCAGCGTAGGTAGTTTCACGCAGTATTTT
NA TRBD1 TRBJ1-4 TRBV4-1 CASSKGQGANEKLFF TGCGCCAGCAGCAAAGGACAGGGCGCTAATGAAAAACTGTTTTTT
NA NA TRBJ2-1 TRBV14 CASSQELRSEQFF TGTGCCAGCAGCCAGGAACTGAGGAGCGAGCAGTTCTTC
NA NA TRBJ1-4 TRBV6-5 CASSYSAGYEKLFF TGTGCCAGCAGTTACTCGGCAGGATATGAAAAACTGTTTTTT
NA TRBD1 TRBJ1-4 TRBV6-5 CASSYSSGTGNEKLFF TGTGCCAGCAGTTACTCTTCCGGGACAGGGAATGAAAAACTGTTTTTT
NA TRBD2 TRBJ2-2 TRBV19 CASSTVLADGELFF TGTGCCAGTAGTACTGTCCTAGCGGACGGGGAGCTGTTTTTT
NA NA TRBJ1-2 TRBV7-9 CASSKQGEGYGYTF TGTGCCAGCAGCAAACAGGGTGAAGGCTATGGCTACACCTTC
NA NA TRBJ2-1 TRBV4-2 CASSQRRVPFNEQFF TGTGCCAGCAGCCAGAGGCGGGTTCCTTTCAATGAGCAGTTCTTC
NA NA TRBJ1-1 TRBV29-1 CSVDQGNTEAFF TGCAGCGTTGACCAGGGGAACACTGAAGCTTTCTTT
NA TRBD1 TRBJ1-1 TRBV4-2 CASSQVDRGATEAFF TGTGCCAGCAGCCAAGTGGACAGGGGGGCGACTGAAGCTTTCTTT
NA TRBD1 TRBJ2-2 TRBV6-5 CASSYFTGAPGELFF TGTGCCAGCAGTTACTTCACAGGGGCCCCCGGGGAGCTGTTTTTT
NA NA TRBJ2-3 TRBV19 CASSIDHHSPDTQYF TGTGCCAGTAGTATAGATCATCACTCCCCAGATACGCAGTATTTT
NA NA TRBJ1-1 TRBV28 CASKGGNTEAFF TGTGCCAGCAAAGGGGGTAACACTGAAGCTTTCTTT
NA NA TRBJ1-5 TRBV28 CASRRPTNQPQHF TGTGCCAGCAGGCGTCCAACCAATCAGCCCCAGCATTTT
NA NA TRBJ1-1 TRBV5-5 CASSLTGRDTEAFF TGTGCCAGCAGCTTGACGGGGAGAGACACTGAAGCTTTCTTT
NA NA TRBJ1-2 TRBV6-5 CASPHPYGYTF TGTGCCAGCCCACACCCCTATGGCTACACCTTC
NA NA TRBJ1-3 TRBV20-1 CSASLVQGRSGNTIYF TGCAGTGCTAGTCTGGTACAGGGTCGCTCTGGAAACACCATATATTTT
NA TRBD2 TRBJ2-3 TRBV5-1 CASSFRGLAGGSTDTQYF TGCGCCAGCAGCTTTAGGGGACTAGCGGGAGGGAGCACAGATACGCAGTATTTT
NA TRBD2 TRBJ2-1 TRBV2 CASSELRGANNEQFF TGTGCCAGCAGTGAACTGCGGGGGGCCAACAATGAGCAGTTCTTC
NA NA TRBJ2-7 TRBV2 CASSGGGGYEQYF TGTGCCAGCAGTGGAGGGGGGGGCTACGAGCAGTACTTC
NA TRBD1 TRBJ1-5 TRBV7-8 CASSRTGRQPQHF TGTGCCAGCTCAAGGACAGGACGTCAGCCCCAGCATTTT
NA NA TRBJ2-2 TRBV7-3 CASSLTAAGELFF TGTGCCAGCAGCTTAACGGCGGCCGGGGAGCTGTTTTTT
NA NA TRBJ1-4 TRBV2 CACQKQGFNEKLFF TGTGCCTGCCAAAAACAGGGTTTTAATGAAAAACTGTTTTTT
NA NA TRBJ2-7 TRBV3-1/TRBV3-2 CASSQGPGGNNEQYF TGTGCCAGCAGCCAGGGGCCAGGGGGGAATAACGAGCAGTACTTC
NA NA TRBJ2-5 TRBV7-5 CARSIRTGARIETQYF TGTGCCAGAAGCATCCGGACAGGGGCAAGAATAGAGACCCAGTACTTC
NA TRBD1 TRBJ2-5 TRBV11-2 CASSASTGLETQYF TGTGCCAGCAGCGCCTCGACAGGGCTGGAGACCCAGTACTTC
NA TRBD1 TRBJ1-6 TRBV3-1/TRBV3-2 CASRRGSGTGVSPLHF TGTGCCAGCAGACGCGGGTCGGGGACAGGGGTCTCACCCCTCCACTTT
NA TRBD1 TRBJ2-7 TRBV5-1 CASSIGTGGFEQYF TGCGCCAGCAGCATCGGGACAGGGGGCTTCGAGCAGTACTTC
NA TRBD2 TRBJ2-1 TRBV5-4 CASSPIGTSGFSYNEQFF TGTGCCAGCAGCCCGATAGGGACTAGCGGCTTCTCCTACAATGAGCAGTTCTTC
NA NA TRBJ2-7 TRBV2 CASSEFGGLGYEQYF TGTGCCAGCAGTGAATTCGGGGGACTGGGGTACGAGCAGTACTTC
NA TRBD1 TRBJ1-1 TRBV11-3 CASSLGPGGRAFF TGTGCCAGCAGCTTAGGGCCAGGGGGACGAGCTTTCTTT
NA NA TRBJ2-3 TRBV25-1 CASSPGEWDTQYF TGTGCCAGCAGTCCGGGGGAGTGGGATACGCAGTATTTT
NA TRBD1 TRBJ1-1 TRBV6-5 CASSPLGQGGTEAFF TGTGCCAGCAGTCCGTTGGGACAGGGGGGCACTGAAGCTTTCTTT
few TRBD1 TRBJ1-1 TRBV7-9 CASSSTGTGTATEAFF TGTGCCAGCAGCTCCACCGGGACAGGGACGGCAACTGAAGCTTTCTTT
NA NA TRBJ1-3 TRBV9 CASSVGQFSGNTIYF TGTGCCAGCAGCGTAGGACAGTTCTCTGGAAACACCATATATTTT
NA TRBD1 TRBJ2-3 TRBV7-8 CASSSQAGQGADTQYF TGTGCCAGCAGCTCCCAGGCGGGACAGGGGGCAGATACGCAGTATTTT
few NA TRBJ2-7 TRBV6-5 CARQVGEQYF TGTGCCAGACAGGTTGGGGAGCAGTACTTC
once NA TRBJ1-1 TRBV11-1 CATQGPANTEAFF TGTGCCACCCAGGGCCCTGCTAACACTGAAGCTTTCTTT
NA TRBD2 TRBJ2-5 TRBV13 CASSLGGLAVFQETQYF TGTGCCAGCAGCTTAGGAGGACTAGCGGTTTTCCAAGAGACCCAGTACTTC
NA NA TRBJ2-7 TRBV19 CASSIATGYEQYF TGTGCCAGTAGTATAGCAACAGGCTACGAGCAGTACTTC
NA TRBD1 TRBJ2-7 TRBV11-2 CASRGTGGAYEQYF TGTGCCAGCAGGGGAACAGGGGGCGCTTACGAGCAGTACTTC